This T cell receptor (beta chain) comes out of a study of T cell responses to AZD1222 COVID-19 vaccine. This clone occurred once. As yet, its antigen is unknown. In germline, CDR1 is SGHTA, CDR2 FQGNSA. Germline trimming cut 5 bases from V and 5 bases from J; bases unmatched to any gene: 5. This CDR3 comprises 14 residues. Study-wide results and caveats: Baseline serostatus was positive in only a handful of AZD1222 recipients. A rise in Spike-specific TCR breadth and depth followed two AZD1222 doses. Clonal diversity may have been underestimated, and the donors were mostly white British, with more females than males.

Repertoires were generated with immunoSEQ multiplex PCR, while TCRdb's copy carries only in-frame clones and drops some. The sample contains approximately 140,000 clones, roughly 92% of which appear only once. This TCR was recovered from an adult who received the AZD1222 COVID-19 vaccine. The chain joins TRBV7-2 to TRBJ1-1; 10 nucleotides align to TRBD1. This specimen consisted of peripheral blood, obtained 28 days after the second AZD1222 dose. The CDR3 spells CASSQRTGGTEAFF. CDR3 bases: TGTGCCAGCAGCCAGAGGACAGGGGGAACTGAAGCTTTCTTT.